This T cell receptor (beta chain) comes out of a study of CD8 T cells in ankylosing spondylitis. The study, taken as a whole, reports: Some motif variants were previously reported in reactive arthritis synovial fluid and blood. Significantly higher representation of disease-linked clones was reported for matched ankylosing spondylitis synovial fluid. Disease-linked clones bore a CD8+ phenotype, appearing relatively rarely in peripheral blood. Eight highly homologous variants formed a TCR beta motif that appeared characteristic of ankylosing spondylitis blood.

The TCR beta libraries were generated through quantitative 5'-RACE incorporating molecular barcodes. TCRdb reprocessed the 5' RACE reads via MiXCR and lists one record per CDR3 protein. The data contain approximately 220,000 distinct CDR3 sequences, around 19% of them singletons. This clonotype came up a few times. Its cognate antigen is unknown. Sequenced: blood, either unsorted or a sorted T cell fraction (not recorded which). This clonotype was sampled from a male donor with ankylosing spondylitis.

The CDR3 loop reads CATSDSTGTSGIEQFF. The CDR3 nucleotides read TGTGCCACCAGTGATTCGACCGGGACTAGCGGGATAGAGCAGTTCTTC. This chain joins TRBV24-1 and TRBJ2-1, with 13 bases that match TRBD2. This CDR3 contains 16 residues. J was trimmed by 10 bases and V by 2 bases; bases with no gene match: 7. CDR1 is KGHDR, CDR2 SFDVKD, per germline.